The 26 T cell receptor beta chains listed next were all sequenced from one sample in a study of control samples from healthy donors and cancer patients. Sequencing used immunoSEQ multiplex PCR; TCRdb keeps in-frame clones, though not all of them. The sample yields 90,000 to 130,000 clones, about 80% seen once. The specimen sequenced was blood. All receptors derive from a man aged 18 to 30 in good health.

This chain joins TRBV6-2 or TRBV6-3 and TRBJ1-5, with 9 bases aligning to TRBD1. In germline, CDR1 is MNHEY, CDR2 SVGEGT. This CDR3 has 15 amino acids. V lost 4 bases and J lost 6; bases outside the gene matches: 7. CDR3 region: CASSLGQGFRQPQHF. The CDR3 DNA reads TGTGCCAGCAGTTTGGGACAGGGTTTCCGTCAGCCCCAGCATTTT.

The chain links TRBV11-2 to TRBJ2-2; no clear D. Germline V gene lookup returns CDR1 SGHAT and CDR2 FQNNGV. This CDR3 is built from 14 residues. V was clipped by 0 bases and J by 4 bases, with 6 bases between them. Here the CDR3 reads CASSLEVGTGELFF. The CDR3 DNA reads as TGTGCCAGCAGCTTAGAGGTGGGCACCGGGGAGCTGTTTTTT.

V usage is TRBV5-6 and J usage is TRBJ2-3, with 7 bases identical to TRBD2. This CDR3 is built from 15 residues. Unmatched junction bases numbered 4, after V lost 3 bases and J lost 0 bases. From germline, CDR1 is SGHDT and CDR2 YYEEEE. The CDR3 DNA is TGTGCCAGCAGCTGGGTAGCGGGTAGCACAGATACGCAGTATTTT. It yields the protein CASSWVAGSTDTQYF.

The chain is built from TRBV11-3 and TRBJ2-3; 13 nucleotides line up with TRBD2. The ends lost 4 bases at V and 2 bases at J; junction bases unmatched: 3. CDR1 SGHNT and CDR2 YENEEA come from the germline V gene. The CDR3 covers 16 residues. This CDR3 is CASSYGLAGATDTQYF. DNA for the CDR3: TGTGCCAGCAGCTACGGACTAGCGGGGGCCACAGATACGCAGTATTTT.

This chain uses TRBV19 with TRBJ2-3, with D tentatively TRBD2 (5 bases). Germline lookup yields CDR1 LNHDA and CDR2 SQIVND (reference sequence). V was trimmed by 6 bases and J by 0 bases, leaving 13 bases between them. The CDR3 length is 15 residues. The CDR3 coding sequence is TGTGCCAGTAGCGGACTTCCGATCAGCACAGATACGCAGTATTTT. Translating it yields CASSGLPISTDTQYF.

The chain joins TRBV15 to TRBJ2-7; D is possibly TRBD2 (7 bases). The germline CDR1 and CDR2 sequences are LNHNV and YYDKDF (reference sequence). This CDR3 is built from 14 residues. The V end lost 1 base, the J end lost 9 bases, and 16 bases lay between the germline ends. The CDR3: CATSRVVGGPGQYV. The CDR3 DNA sequence: TGTGCCACCAGCAGAGTCGTGGGGGGGCCCGGGCAGTACGTC.

This rearrangement joins TRBV7-9 to TRBJ1-4; D is undetermined. V lost 2 bases and J lost 4, with 5 bases in between. The CDR3 consists of 13 residues. Germline V gene data show CDR1 as SEHNR and CDR2 as FQNEAQ (reference sequence). CDR3 protein: CASSLPSNEKLFF. CDR3 in DNA: TGTGCCAGCAGCTTACCTAGTAATGAAAAACTGTTTTTT.

This clone has just one count. The chain couples TRBV5-6 to TRBJ1-2; no reliable D call. Trimming stripped 4 bases from V and 2 bases from J, with 15 bases between. The CDR3 sequence is 15 residues long. Germline V lookup: CDR1 SGHDT, CDR2 YYEEEE. CDR3 protein: CASSLSMRLNYGYTF. The CDR3 DNA is TGTGCCAGCAGCCTGAGCATGCGGCTAAACTATGGCTACACCTTC.

This sequence joins TRBV10-3 and TRBJ2-1; D is unresolved. The ends were cut back, 9 bases at V and 8 bases at J, with 17 bases in the middle. Germline lookup yields CDR1 ENHRY and CDR2 SYGVKD. This CDR3 comprises 13 residues. The CDR3, as DNA: TGTGCCATTCGGACGCCGACGAGCGATGAGCAGTTCTTC. Translating gives CAIRTPTSDEQFF.

The chain carries TRBV7-8 and TRBJ2-7; 7 nucleotides align to TRBD2. With 1 base clipped from V and 0 bases from J, the junction kept 6 bases outside the gene matches. The CDR3 totals 16 residues. Germline CDR1 SGHVS, CDR2 FQNEAQ. This CDR3 reads CASSLDPLAGSYEQYF. The CDR3 nucleotides are TGTGCCAGCAGCTTAGACCCGTTAGCGGGCTCCTACGAGCAGTACTTC.

This rearrangement joins TRBV6-6 to TRBJ2-5; D gene ambiguous. Germline V gene sequence: CDR1 MNHNY, CDR2 SVGAGI (reference sequence). Trimming shortened V by 6 bases and J by 5 bases, and 13 bases separated the two germline ends. This CDR3 has 13 residues. For the CDR3, the DNA is TGTGCCAGCAGCTCTCGTCGGCTCGAGACCCAGTACTTC. Its protein product is CASSSRRLETQYF.

The chain links TRBV29-1 to TRBJ2-5; perhaps TRBD2 as D (7 bases). Trimming shortened V by 4 bases and J by 5 bases, and 20 bases separated the two germline ends. In germline, CDR1 is SQVTM, CDR2 ANQGSEA. This CDR3 contains 15 residues. As DNA, the CDR3 is TGCAGCGTTGGGGCGGTTATGGGGGGGCGGGAGACCCAGTACTTC. This sequence encodes CSVGAVMGGRETQYF.

V and J are TRBV3-1 (or the pseudogene TRBV3-2) and TRBJ1-3; D ambiguous. Germline CDR1 LGHDT, CDR2 YNNKEL (reference sequence). Trimming cost V 4 bases and J 1 base, with 17 bases left between them. CDR3 length equals 17 residues. CDR3: CASSPGGGRPSGNTIYF. For the CDR3, the DNA is TGTGCCAGCAGCCCCGGAGGTGGCCGGCCATCTGGAAACACCATATATTTT.

CDR3 coding DNA: TGTGCCAGCAGCTTTTGGGGATCCTACAATGAGCAGTTCTTC. Its translation is CASSFWGSYNEQFF. The J gene is TRBJ2-1, the V gene TRBV7-2, with D hard to call. Trimming shortened V by 3 bases and J by 1 base, and 7 bases separated the two germline ends. Germline loops: CDR1 SGHTA, CDR2 FQGNSA. There are 14 residues in the CDR3.

The gene calls are TRBV2 and TRBJ1-3, with no clear D. There are 16 residues in the CDR3. Germline CDR1 SNHLY, CDR2 FYNNEI. Deletions cut 7 bases from V and 0 bases from J, with 16 bases between. This CDR3 is CASTVIGESSGNTIYF. For the CDR3, the DNA is TGTGCCAGCACAGTTATCGGGGAGAGCTCTGGAAACACCATATATTTT.

The chain employs TRBV2 and TRBJ1-6, with D possibly matching TRBD1 (6 bases). The V gene lost 8 bases and the J gene lost 7 bases, with 18 bases spanning the gap. The CDR3 sequence is 15 residues long. Germline assignment: CDR1 SNHLY and CDR2 FYNNEI. The CDR3 nucleotides read TGTGCCAGCTTTCCCGTCCAGGGGAGAAATTCACCCCTCCACTTT. This gives the protein CASFPVQGRNSPLHF.

The chain combines TRBV27 with TRBJ2-1; 8 bases line up with TRBD1. Losses at the gene ends were 2 bases for V and 4 bases for J; bases not matched to a gene: 1. The CDR3 totals 14 residues. Germline V gene data show CDR1 as MNHEY and CDR2 as SMNVEV (reference sequence). This chain's CDR3 is CASSLRQGYNEQFF. The CDR3 DNA is TGTGCCAGCAGTTTACGACAGGGGTACAATGAGCAGTTCTTC.

This clone was recorded a few times. The genes are TRBV4-1 and TRBJ1-2; D is unresolved. Per the germline V gene, CDR1 is MGHRA and CDR2 is YSYEKL. V gave up 0 bases and J gave up 7 bases, with 15 bases separating them. The CDR3 length is 15 residues. The CDR3 is CASSQDRVDLSGYTF. CDR3 sequence (DNA): TGCGCCAGCAGCCAAGATAGAGTGGACTTGAGTGGCTACACCTTC.

The gene calls are TRBV20-1 and TRBJ1-2, with D unclear. The CDR3 is 11 amino acids. Trimming left V 3 bases short and J 4 bases short, with 6 bases between. Germline loops: CDR1 DFQATT, CDR2 SNEGSKA (reference sequence). This CDR3 reads CSASWGYGYTF. The CDR3, as DNA: TGCAGTGCTAGCTGGGGCTATGGCTACACCTTC.

V usage is TRBV19 and J usage is TRBJ2-3, with 8 bases identical to TRBD2. Trimming took 0 bases from V and 3 from J; bases not matched to a gene: 8. The CDR3 spans 17 residues. Germline CDR1 and CDR2: LNHDA and SQIVND (reference sequence). As DNA, the CDR3 is TGTGCCAGTAGTATAGATCGGGGAGTAGCGGGGACAGATACGCAGTATTTT. It is translated as CASSIDRGVAGTDTQYF.

This rearrangement joins TRBV13 to TRBJ2-3; D is perhaps TRBD1 or TRBD2 (8 bases each). The CDR3 loop spans 15 amino acids. V was trimmed by 5 bases and J by 5 bases, leaving 17 bases between them. CDR1 and CDR2 from the germline V gene are PRHDT and FYEKMQ (reference sequence). CDR3 coding DNA: TGTGCCAGCAGCATATTAGCGGGGACAGGAGATACGCAGTATTTT. Protein sequence: CASSILAGTGDTQYF.

The chain combines TRBV3-1 (or the pseudogene TRBV3-2) with TRBJ2-1; tentative D call: TRBD2 (5 bases). The CDR3 extends over 15 amino acids. Germline V gene sequence: CDR1 LGHDT, CDR2 YNNKEL (reference sequence). The V and J ends lost 2 bases and 10 bases respectively, with 18 bases between them. The CDR3 protein is CASSQTFLSSWEQFF. In DNA form, the CDR3 reads TGTGCCAGCAGCCAAACCTTTCTTTCTAGCTGGGAGCAGTTCTTC.

This rearrangement joins TRBV9 to TRBJ2-3; 8 positions agree with TRBD2. In germline, CDR1 is SGDLS, CDR2 YYNGEE. J gave up 4 bases and V 4 bases, and 11 bases lay outside the gene matches. This CDR3 spans 16 amino acids. The CDR3, as DNA: TGTGCCAGCAGCCCTCCCGGGGGGGGTGGGGCAGATACGCAGTATTTT. Protein sequence: CASSPPGGGGADTQYF.

The J gene is TRBJ2-1, the V gene TRBV7-2; no firm D call. The CDR3 loop spans 13 amino acids. From germline, CDR1 is SGHTA and CDR2 FQGNSA. Trimming removed 4 bases at V and 8 bases at J, with 12 bases between. The CDR3 region is CASSSYVGDEQFF. The CDR3 region has the DNA TGTGCCAGCAGCTCTTATGTCGGCGATGAGCAGTTCTTC.

The chain combines TRBV11-2 with TRBJ2-5; D uncertain. The CDR3 is 13 amino acids. Trimming removed 4 bases at V and 2 bases at J, with 8 bases between. The germline gives CDR1 SGHAT, CDR2 FQNNGV. CDR3 coding DNA: TGTGCCAGCAGCTCATTTCGTCAAGAGACCCAGTACTTC. Protein: CASSSFRQETQYF. Using reference TRBV11-2 and TRBJ2-5 for the parts outside the CDR3, the full variable domain is EAGVAQSPRYKIIEKRQSVAFWCNPISGHATLYWYQQILGQGPKLLIQFQNNGVVDDSQLPKDRFSAERLKGVDSTLKIQPAKLEDSAVYLCASSSFRQETQYFGPGTRLLVL.

The CDR3 DNA reads TGTGCCTCTTGTCAGGGGGCTGGCCCCAACTATGGCTACACCTTC. Translating it yields CASCQGAGPNYGYTF. This rearrangement joins TRBV19 to TRBJ1-2, with TRBD1 identical over 8 bases. J gave up 2 bases and V 11 bases, and 13 bases lay outside the gene matches. The CDR3 consists of 15 residues. CDR1 is LNHDA and CDR2 is SQIVND in the germline V gene (reference sequence).